This TCR beta chain was found in a study of blood T cells in healthy people across ages. Combining a sample-barcoded 5' primer with a J-beta primer mix, a second PCR ran for about 7 to 12 cycles. TCRdb itself ran the 5' RACE reads through MiXCR, one entry per CDR3 protein. Of roughly 790,000 distinct CDR3 sequences in the sample, approximately 43% were seen once. The CDR3 extends over 14 amino acids. CDR1 is LGHDT and CDR2 is YNNKEL in the germline V gene (reference sequence). Trimming removed 4 bases from V and 2 bases from J; junction bases left unmatched: 5. The sequenced sample was blood. The TCR originated in an older woman in good health. This chain joins TRBV3-1 and TRBJ2-7, with 7 bases matching TRBD2. The CDR3 reads CASSRQRGAYEQYF. The CDR3 region has the DNA TGTGCCAGCAGCCGTCAGCGGGGCGCCTACGAGCAGTACTTC.